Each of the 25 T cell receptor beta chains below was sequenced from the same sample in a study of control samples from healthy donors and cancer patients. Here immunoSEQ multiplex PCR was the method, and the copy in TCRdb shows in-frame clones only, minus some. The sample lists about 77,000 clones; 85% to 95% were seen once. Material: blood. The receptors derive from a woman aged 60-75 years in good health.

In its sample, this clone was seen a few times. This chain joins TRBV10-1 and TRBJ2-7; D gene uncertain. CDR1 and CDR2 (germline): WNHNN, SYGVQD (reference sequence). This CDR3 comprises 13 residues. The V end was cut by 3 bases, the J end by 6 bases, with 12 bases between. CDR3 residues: CASSDTLTREQYF. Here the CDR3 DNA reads TGCGCCAGCAGTGATACTCTCACTCGCGAGCAGTACTTC.

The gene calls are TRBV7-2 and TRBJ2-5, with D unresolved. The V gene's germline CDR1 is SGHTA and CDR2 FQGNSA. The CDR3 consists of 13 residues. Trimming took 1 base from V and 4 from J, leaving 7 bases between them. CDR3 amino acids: CASSLEYRETQYF. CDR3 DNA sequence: TGTGCCAGCAGCTTAGAGTACAGAGAGACCCAGTACTTC.

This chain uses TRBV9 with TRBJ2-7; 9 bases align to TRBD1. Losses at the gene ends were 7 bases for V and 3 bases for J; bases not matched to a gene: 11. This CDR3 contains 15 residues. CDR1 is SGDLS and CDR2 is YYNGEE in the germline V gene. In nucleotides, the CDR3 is TGTGCCAGCTCGCTCGGGACAGGGAGTATCTACGAGCAGTACTTC. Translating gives CASSLGTGSIYEQYF.

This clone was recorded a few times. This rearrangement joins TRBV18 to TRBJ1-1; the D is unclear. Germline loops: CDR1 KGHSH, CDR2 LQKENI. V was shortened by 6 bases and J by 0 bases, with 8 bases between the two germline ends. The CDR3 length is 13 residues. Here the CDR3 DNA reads TGTGCCAGCTCCCAGGCGGTGAACACTGAAGCTTTCTTT. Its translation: CASSQAVNTEAFF.

The CDR3 is CASSQVTQGSETQYF. In DNA, the CDR3 is TGCGCCAGCAGCCAAGTTACCCAGGGTAGCGAGACCCAGTACTTC. The gene calls are TRBV4-1 and TRBJ2-5; D is possibly TRBD1 (5 bases). V was trimmed by 1 base and J by 5 bases, leaving 14 bases between them. Germline CDR1 is MGHRA and CDR2 is YSYEKL. CDR3 length equals 15 residues.

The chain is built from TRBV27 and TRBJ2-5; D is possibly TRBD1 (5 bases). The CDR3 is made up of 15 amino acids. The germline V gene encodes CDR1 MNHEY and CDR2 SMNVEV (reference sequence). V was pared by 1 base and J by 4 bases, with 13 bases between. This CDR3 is CASSLWGSFGETQYF. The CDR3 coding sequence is TGTGCCAGCAGTTTATGGGGCAGTTTTGGAGAGACCCAGTACTTC.

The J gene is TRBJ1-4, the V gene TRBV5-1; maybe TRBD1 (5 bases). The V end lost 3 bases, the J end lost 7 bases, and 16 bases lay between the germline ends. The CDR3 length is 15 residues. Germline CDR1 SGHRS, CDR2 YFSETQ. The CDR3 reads CASSWSTSGGEKLFF. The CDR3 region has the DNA TGCGCCAGCAGCTGGAGCACATCGGGGGGTGAAAAACTGTTTTTT.

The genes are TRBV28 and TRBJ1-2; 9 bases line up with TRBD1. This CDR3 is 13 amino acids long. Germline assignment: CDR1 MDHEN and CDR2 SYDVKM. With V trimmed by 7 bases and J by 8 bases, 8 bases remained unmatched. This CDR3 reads CASTLQGARGYTF. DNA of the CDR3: TGTGCCAGCACCTTACAGGGGGCGCGCGGCTACACCTTC.

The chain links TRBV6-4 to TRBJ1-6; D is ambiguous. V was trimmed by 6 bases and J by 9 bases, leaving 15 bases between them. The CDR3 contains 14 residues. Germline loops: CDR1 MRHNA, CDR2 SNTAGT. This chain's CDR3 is CASSPSGGGSPLHF. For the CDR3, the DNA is TGTGCCAGCAGCCCTAGCGGTGGCGGTTCACCCCTCCACTTT.

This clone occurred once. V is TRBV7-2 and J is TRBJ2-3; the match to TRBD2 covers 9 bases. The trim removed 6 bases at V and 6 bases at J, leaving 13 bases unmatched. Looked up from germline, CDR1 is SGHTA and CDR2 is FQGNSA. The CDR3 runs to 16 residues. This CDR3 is CASRPPGLASMDTQYF. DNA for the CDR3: TGTGCCAGCAGACCACCGGGACTAGCCTCTATGGATACGCAGTATTTT. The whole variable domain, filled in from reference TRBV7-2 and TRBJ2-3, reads GAGVSQSPSNKVTEKGKDVELRCDPISGHTALYWYRQSLGQGLEFLIYFQGNSAPDKSGLPSDRFSAERTGGSVSTLTIQRTQQEDSAVYLCASRPPGLASMDTQYFGPGTRLTVL.

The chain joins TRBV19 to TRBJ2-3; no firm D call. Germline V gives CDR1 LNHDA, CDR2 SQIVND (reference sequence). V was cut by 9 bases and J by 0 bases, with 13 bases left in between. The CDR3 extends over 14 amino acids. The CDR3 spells CASRSGGSTDTQYF. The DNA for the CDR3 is TGTGCCAGCCGGTCGGGTGGTAGCACAGATACGCAGTATTTT.

CDR3 in amino acids: CASRLTEINYGYTF. The CDR3 bases are TGCGCCAGCAGGTTGACAGAGATTAACTATGGCTACACCTTC. The chain has TRBV5-1 and TRBJ1-2; weak D call: TRBD1 (5 bases). In germline, CDR1 is SGHRS, CDR2 YFSETQ. The CDR3 has 14 amino acids. Trimming took off 5 bases at V and 1 base at J, with 12 bases between the two ends.

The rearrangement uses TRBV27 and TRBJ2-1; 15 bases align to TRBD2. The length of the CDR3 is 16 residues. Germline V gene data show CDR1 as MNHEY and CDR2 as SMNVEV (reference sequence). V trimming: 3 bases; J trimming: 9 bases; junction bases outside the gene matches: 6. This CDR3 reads CASSFGTSGRLGEQFF. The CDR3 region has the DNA TGTGCCAGCAGTTTCGGGACTAGCGGGAGGTTGGGTGAGCAGTTCTTC.

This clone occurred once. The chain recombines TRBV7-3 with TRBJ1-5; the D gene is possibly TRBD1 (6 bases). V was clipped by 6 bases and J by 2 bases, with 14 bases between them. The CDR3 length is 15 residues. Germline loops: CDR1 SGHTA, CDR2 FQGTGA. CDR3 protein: CASRPGGPGNQPQHF. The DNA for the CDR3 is TGTGCCAGCAGACCGGGGGGGCCCGGCAATCAGCCCCAGCATTTT.

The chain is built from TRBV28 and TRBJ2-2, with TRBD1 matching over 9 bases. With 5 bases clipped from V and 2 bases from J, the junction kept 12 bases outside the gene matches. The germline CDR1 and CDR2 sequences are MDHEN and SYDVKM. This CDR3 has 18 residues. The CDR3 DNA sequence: TGTGCCAGCAGTCTACAGGGGGCATTGGGAGAAAACACCGGGGAGCTGTTTTTT. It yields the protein CASSLQGALGENTGELFF.

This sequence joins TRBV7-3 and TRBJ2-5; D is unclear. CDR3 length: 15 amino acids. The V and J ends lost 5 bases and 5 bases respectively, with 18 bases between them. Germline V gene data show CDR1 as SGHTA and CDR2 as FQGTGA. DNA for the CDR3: TGTGCCAGCAGCCGACGACATTCCCTATGGGAGACCCAGTACTTC. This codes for CASSRRHSLWETQYF.

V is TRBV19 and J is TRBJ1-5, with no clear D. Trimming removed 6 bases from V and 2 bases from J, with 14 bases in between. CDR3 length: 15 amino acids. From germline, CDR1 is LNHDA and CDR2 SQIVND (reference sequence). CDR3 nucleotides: TGTGCCAGTAGCCTTTCGGACGGGGGCAATCAGCCCCAGCATTTT. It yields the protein CASSLSDGGNQPQHF.

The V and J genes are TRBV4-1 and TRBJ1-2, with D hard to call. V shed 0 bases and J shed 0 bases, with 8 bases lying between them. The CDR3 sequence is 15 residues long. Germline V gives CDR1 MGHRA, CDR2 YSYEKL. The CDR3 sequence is CASSQEADPNYGYTF. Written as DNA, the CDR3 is TGCGCCAGCAGCCAAGAAGCAGATCCTAACTATGGCTACACCTTC.

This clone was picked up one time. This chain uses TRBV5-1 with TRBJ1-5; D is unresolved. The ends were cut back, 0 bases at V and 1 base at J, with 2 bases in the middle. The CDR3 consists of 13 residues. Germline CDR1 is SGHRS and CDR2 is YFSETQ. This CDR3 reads CASSLDSNQPQHF. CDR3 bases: TGCGCCAGCAGCTTGGACAGCAATCAGCCCCAGCATTTT.

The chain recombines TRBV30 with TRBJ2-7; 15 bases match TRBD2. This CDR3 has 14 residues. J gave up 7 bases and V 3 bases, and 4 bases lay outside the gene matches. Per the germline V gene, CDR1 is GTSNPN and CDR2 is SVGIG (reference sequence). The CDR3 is CAWRLGTSGREQYF. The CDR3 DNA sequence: TGTGCCTGGAGGCTCGGGACTAGCGGGAGGGAGCAGTACTTC.

The CDR3 DNA reads TGTGCCAGCAGCCCAGGGGACAGGAACACTGAAGCTTTCTTT. The encoded protein is CASSPGDRNTEAFF. The genes are TRBV7-2 and TRBJ1-1; TRBD1 aligns across 7 bases. CDR1 and CDR2 from the germline V gene are SGHTA and FQGNSA. The CDR3 consists of 14 residues. V was clipped by 5 bases and J by 1 base; unmatched bases: 4.

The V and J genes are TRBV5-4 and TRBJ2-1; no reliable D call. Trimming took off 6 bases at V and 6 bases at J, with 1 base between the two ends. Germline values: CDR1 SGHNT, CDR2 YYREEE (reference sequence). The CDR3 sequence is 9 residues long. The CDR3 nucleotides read TGTGCCAGCATCAATGAGCAGTTCTTC. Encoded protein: CASINEQFF. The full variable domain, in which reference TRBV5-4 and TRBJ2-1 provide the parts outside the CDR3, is ETGVTQSPTHLIKTRGQQVTLRCSSQSGHNTVSWYQQALGQGPQFIFQYYREEENGRGNFPPRFSGLQFPNYSSELNVNALELDDSALYLCASINEQFFGPGTRLTVL.

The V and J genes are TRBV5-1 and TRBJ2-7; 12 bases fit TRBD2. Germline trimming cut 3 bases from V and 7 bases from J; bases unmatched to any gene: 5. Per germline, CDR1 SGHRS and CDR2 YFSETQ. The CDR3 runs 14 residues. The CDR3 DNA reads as TGCGCCAGCAGCTGGACTAGCGGGACGACTGAGCAGTACTTC. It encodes CASSWTSGTTEQYF.

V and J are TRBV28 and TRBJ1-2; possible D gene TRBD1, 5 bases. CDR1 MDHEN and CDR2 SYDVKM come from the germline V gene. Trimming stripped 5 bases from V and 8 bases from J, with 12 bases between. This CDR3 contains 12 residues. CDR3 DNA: TGTGCCAGCAGTAGGGGCATAGGAGGCTACACCTTC. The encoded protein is CASSRGIGGYTF.

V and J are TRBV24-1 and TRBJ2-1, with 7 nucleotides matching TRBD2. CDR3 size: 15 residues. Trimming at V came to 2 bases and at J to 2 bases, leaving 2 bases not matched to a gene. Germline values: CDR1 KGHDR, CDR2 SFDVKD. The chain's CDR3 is CATSDSGGPYNEQFF. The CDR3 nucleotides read TGTGCCACCAGTGATTCGGGGGGTCCCTACAATGAGCAGTTCTTC.